This T cell receptor (beta chain) was obtained from a study of technical replicates of blood from a handful of donors. CDR1 LNHDA and CDR2 SQIVND come from the germline V gene (reference sequence). This CDR3 contains 13 residues. Trimming left V 7 bases short and J 2 bases short, with 9 bases between. Data came from immunoSEQ multiplex PCR; TCRdb stores just in-frame clones and leaves some out. The table records under 90,000 clones, roughly 94% of them present only once. V gene TRBV19 combines with J gene TRBJ2-1, with D tentatively TRBD1 (5 bases). The TCR was taken from a human donor in good health. The sequenced sample was T cells isolated from PBMCs. The CDR3 bases are TGTGCCAGTAAGGCCAGGGCCTACAATGAGCAGTTCTTC. Its translation is CASKARAYNEQFF. The full variable domain, its missing parts supplied by reference TRBV19 and TRBJ2-1, is DGGITQSPKYLFRKEGQNVTLSCEQNLNHDAMYWYRQDPGQGLRLIYYSQIVNDFQKGDIAEGYSVSREKKESFPLTVTSAQKNPTAFYLCASKARAYNEQFFGPGTRLTVL.